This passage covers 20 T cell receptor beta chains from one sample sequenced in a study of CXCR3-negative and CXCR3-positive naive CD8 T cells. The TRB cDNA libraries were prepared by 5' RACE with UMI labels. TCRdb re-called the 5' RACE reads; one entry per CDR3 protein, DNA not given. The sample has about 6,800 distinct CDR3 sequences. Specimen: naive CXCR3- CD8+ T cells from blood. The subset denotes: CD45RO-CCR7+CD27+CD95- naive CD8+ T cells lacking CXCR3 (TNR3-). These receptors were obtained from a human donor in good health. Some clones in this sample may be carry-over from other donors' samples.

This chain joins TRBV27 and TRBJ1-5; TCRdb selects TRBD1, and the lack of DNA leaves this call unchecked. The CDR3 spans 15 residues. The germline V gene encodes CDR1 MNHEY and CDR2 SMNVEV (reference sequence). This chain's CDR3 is CASSFGTGGNQPQHF.

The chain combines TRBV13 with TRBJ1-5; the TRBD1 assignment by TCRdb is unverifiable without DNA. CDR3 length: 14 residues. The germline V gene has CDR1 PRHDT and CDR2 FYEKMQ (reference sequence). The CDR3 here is CASSIGQNNQPQHF.

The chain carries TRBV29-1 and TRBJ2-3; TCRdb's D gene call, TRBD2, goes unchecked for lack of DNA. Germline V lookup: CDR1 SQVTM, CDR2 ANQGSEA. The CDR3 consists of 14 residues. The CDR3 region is CSVVGAYPPDTQYF.

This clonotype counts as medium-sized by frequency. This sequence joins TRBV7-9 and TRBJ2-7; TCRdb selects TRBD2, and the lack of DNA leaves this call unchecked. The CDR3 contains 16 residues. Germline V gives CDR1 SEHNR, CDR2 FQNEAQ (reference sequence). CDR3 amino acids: CASSLVGGMSSYEQYF.

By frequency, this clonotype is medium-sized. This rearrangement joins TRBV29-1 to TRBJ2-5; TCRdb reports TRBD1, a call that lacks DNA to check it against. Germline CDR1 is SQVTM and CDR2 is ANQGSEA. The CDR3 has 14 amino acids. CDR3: CSVEIRDRGETQYF.

The CDR3 loop is CSALAGSYNEQFF. This chain connects TRBV29-1 to TRBJ2-1; TCRdb's D call of TRBD2 is untestable without DNA. The CDR3 is 13 amino acids. The germline V gene has CDR1 SQVTM and CDR2 ANQGSEA.

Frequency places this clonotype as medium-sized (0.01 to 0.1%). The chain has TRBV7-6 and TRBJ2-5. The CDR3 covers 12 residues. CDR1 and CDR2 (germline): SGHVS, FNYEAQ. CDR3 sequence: CASSYLGETQYF.

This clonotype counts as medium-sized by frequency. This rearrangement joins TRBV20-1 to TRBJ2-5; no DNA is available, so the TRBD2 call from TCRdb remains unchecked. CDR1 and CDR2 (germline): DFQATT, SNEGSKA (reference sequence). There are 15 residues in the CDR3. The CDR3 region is CSAGEREGPLETQYF.

The CDR3 spells CSARALAGYEQYF. J is TRBJ2-7 and V is TRBV20-1. The CDR3 is 13 residues long. Germline assignment: CDR1 DFQATT and CDR2 SNEGSKA (reference sequence).

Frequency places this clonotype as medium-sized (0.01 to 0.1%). The CDR3 region is CASSLDRSSYNEQFF. The chain uses TRBV7-3 and TRBJ2-1. In germline, CDR1 is SGHTA, CDR2 FQGTGA. CDR3 length: 15 amino acids.

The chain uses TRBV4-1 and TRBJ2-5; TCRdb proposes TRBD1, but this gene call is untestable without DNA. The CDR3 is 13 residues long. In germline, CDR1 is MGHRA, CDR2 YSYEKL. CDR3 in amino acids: CASSPRPPETQYF.

CDR3 loop: CATSRDGPGGYAAQFF. The V gene is TRBV15, the J gene TRBJ2-1; no DNA is available, so the TRBD1 call from TCRdb remains unchecked. The CDR3 totals 16 residues. Germline V gives CDR1 LNHNV, CDR2 YYDKDF (reference sequence).

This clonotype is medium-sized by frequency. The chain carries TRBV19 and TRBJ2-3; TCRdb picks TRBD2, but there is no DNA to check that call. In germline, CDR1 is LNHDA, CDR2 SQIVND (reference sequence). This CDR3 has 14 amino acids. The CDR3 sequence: CASSTSGRTDTQYF.

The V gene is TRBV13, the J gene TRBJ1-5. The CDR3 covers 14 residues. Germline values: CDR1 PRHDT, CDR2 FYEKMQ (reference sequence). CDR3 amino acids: CASSLGRLNQPQHF.

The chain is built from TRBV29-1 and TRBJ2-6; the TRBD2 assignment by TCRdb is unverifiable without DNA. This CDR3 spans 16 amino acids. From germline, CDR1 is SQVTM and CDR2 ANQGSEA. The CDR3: CSVGPSWSTGANVLTF.

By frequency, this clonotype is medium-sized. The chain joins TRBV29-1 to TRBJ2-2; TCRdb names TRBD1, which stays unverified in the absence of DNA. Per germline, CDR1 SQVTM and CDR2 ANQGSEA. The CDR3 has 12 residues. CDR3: CSSRGDTGELFF.

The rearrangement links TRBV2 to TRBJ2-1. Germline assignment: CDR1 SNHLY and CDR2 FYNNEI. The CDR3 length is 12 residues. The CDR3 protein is CASSALMNEQFF. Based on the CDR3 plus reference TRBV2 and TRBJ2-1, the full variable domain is EPEVTQTPSHQVTQMGQEVILRCVPISNHLYFYWYRQILGQKVEFLVSFYNNEISEKSEIFDDQFSVERPDGSNFTLKIRSTKLEDSAMYFCASSALMNEQFFGPGTRLTVL.

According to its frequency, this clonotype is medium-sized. This chain's CDR3 is CSVTGAGWYEQFF. J is TRBJ2-1 and V is TRBV29-1; TCRdb gives TRBD2 as the D gene, but with no DNA this cannot be confirmed. The CDR3 extends over 13 amino acids. Germline V gives CDR1 SQVTM, CDR2 ANQGSEA.

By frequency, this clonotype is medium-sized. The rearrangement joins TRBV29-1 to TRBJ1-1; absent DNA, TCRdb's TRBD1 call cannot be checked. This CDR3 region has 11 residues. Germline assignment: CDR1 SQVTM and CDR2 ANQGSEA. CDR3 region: CSVGTGTEAFF.

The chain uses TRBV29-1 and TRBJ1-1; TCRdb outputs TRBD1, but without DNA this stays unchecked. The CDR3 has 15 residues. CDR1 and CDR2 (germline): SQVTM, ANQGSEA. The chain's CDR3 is CSVEAGGAMNTEAFF. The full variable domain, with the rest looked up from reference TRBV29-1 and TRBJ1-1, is SAVISQKPSRDICQRGTSLTIQCQVDSQVTMMFWYRQQPGQSLTLIATANQGSEATYESGFVIDKFPISRPNLTFSTLTVSNMSPEDSSIYLCSVEAGGAMNTEAFFGQGTRLTVV.